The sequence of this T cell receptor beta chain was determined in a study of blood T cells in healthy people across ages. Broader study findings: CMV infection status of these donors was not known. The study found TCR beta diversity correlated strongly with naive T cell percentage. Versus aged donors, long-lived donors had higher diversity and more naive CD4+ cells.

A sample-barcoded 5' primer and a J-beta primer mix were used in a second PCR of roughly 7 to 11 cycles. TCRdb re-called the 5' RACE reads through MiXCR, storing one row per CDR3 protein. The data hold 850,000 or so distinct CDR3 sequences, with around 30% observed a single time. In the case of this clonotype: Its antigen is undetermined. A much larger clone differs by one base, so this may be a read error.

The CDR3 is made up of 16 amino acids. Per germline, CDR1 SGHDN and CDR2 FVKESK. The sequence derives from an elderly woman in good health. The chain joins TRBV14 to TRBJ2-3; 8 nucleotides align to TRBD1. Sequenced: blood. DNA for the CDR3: TGTGCCAGCAGCCGTTGGGGACAGGCTAGCACAGGTACGCAGTATTTT. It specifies CASSRWGQASTGTQYF.